These 22 T cell receptor beta chains share one sample of origin, sequenced in a study of shared clonotypes between healthy human individuals. Sequencing used immunoSEQ multiplex PCR; TCRdb keeps in-frame clones, though not all of them. The table lists about 380,000 clones, approximately 96% of them singletons. The sequenced sample was memory CD8+ T cells sorted from blood. Stated subset: CD45RO+ cells pooled with CCR7-negative TemRA cells. The receptors here all came from a man aged 30 to 45 in good health.

This rearrangement joins TRBV11-2 to TRBJ2-3; TRBD2 is a possible D gene (6 bases). Germline values: CDR1 SGHAT, CDR2 FQNNGV. The CDR3 contains 18 residues. V was clipped by 3 bases and J by 0 bases, with 19 bases between them. CDR3 bases: TGTGCCAGCAGCTTTGACCTACTGCGGAGGGGTAGCACAGATACGCAGTATTTT. Translating it yields CASSFDLLRRGSTDTQYF. The complete variable domain, with remaining parts taken from reference TRBV11-2 and TRBJ2-3, reads EAGVAQSPRYKIIEKRQSVAFWCNPISGHATLYWYQQILGQGPKLLIQFQNNGVVDDSQLPKDRFSAERLKGVDSTLKIQPAKLEDSAVYLCASSFDLLRRGSTDTQYFGPGTRLTVL.

The rearrangement joins TRBV28 to TRBJ2-7; D could derive from TRBD1 or TRBD2 (5 bases each). CDR3 length: 14 amino acids. The V end lost 2 bases, the J end lost 2 bases, and 10 bases lay between the germline ends. CDR1 is MDHEN and CDR2 is SYDVKM in the germline V gene. The CDR3 loop is CASSLVRGPYEQYF. In nucleotides, the CDR3 is TGTGCCAGCAGTTTAGTCCGGGGCCCCTACGAGCAGTACTTC.

The chain links TRBV27 to TRBJ2-1, with TRBD2 matching over 11 bases. The CDR3 has 18 amino acids. Germline CDR1 is MNHEY and CDR2 is SMNVEV (reference sequence). V was pared by 0 bases and J by 2 bases, with 6 bases of the junction left unmatched. This CDR3 is CASSLSSGLAEAYNEQFF. In DNA form, the CDR3 reads TGTGCCAGCAGTTTATCCTCGGGACTAGCGGAGGCCTACAATGAGCAGTTCTTC.

The J gene is TRBJ1-1, the V gene TRBV29-1, with D unresolved. There are 11 residues in the CDR3. Germline values: CDR1 SQVTM, CDR2 ANQGSEA. Trimming cost V 2 bases and J 7 bases, with 8 bases left between them. CDR3 coding DNA: TGCAGCGTTGAACAGGCGCTTGAAGCTTTCTTT. This codes for CSVEQALEAFF.

This sequence joins TRBV5-6 and TRBJ1-1; unclear D gene. The germline CDR1 and CDR2 sequences are SGHDT and YYEEEE. Deletions cut 3 bases from V and 3 bases from J, with 9 bases between. CDR3 length: 13 residues. The DNA of the CDR3 is TGTGCCAGCAGCTCGGATCGGGACACTGAAGCTTTCTTT. Protein: CASSSDRDTEAFF. The full variable domain, its missing parts supplied by reference TRBV5-6 and TRBJ1-1, is DAGVTQSPTHLIKTRGQQVTLRCSPKSGHDTVSWYQQALGQGPQFIFQYYEEEERQRGNFPDRFSGHQFPNYSSELNVNALLLGDSALYLCASSSDRDTEAFFGQGTRLTVV.

V is TRBV28 and J is TRBJ2-1; D ambiguous. Germline lookup yields CDR1 MDHEN and CDR2 SYDVKM. CDR3 length equals 12 residues. The V and J ends lost 11 bases and 4 bases respectively, with 12 bases between them. The CDR3 here is CAGADSYNEQFF. In DNA, the CDR3 is TGTGCCGGTGCTGACTCTTACAATGAGCAGTTCTTC.

This clone has only one observation. This chain uses TRBV29-1 with TRBJ1-2; D call uncertain. CDR3 length equals 13 residues. Deletions cut 6 bases from V and 2 bases from J, with 13 bases between. CDR1 and CDR2 from the germline V gene are SQVTM and ANQGSEA. Written as DNA, the CDR3 is TGCAGCGTAACTCCGGACTTGAACTATGGCTACACCTTC. Its translation is CSVTPDLNYGYTF.

This clone was counted once. The J gene is TRBJ1-4, the V gene TRBV19, with a weak D call TRBD1 (6 bases). Germline V gene sequence: CDR1 LNHDA, CDR2 SQIVND (reference sequence). The length of the CDR3 is 13 residues. The V gene lost 5 bases and the J gene lost 5 bases, with 9 bases spanning the gap. CDR3 nucleotides: TGTGCCAGTAGTTTCAGGGGCAATGAAAAACTGTTTTTT. It codes for CASSFRGNEKLFF. Combining the CDR3 with reference TRBV19 and TRBJ1-4 gives the whole variable domain DGGITQSPKYLFRKEGQNVTLSCEQNLNHDAMYWYRQDPGQGLRLIYYSQIVNDFQKGDIAEGYSVSREKKESFPLTVTSAQKNPTAFYLCASSFRGNEKLFFGSGTQLSVL.

The chain couples TRBV5-6 to TRBJ2-3, with 11 bases lining up with TRBD2. The junction had 2 bases not matched to a gene; V was cut back by 4 bases and J by 1 base. From germline, CDR1 is SGHDT and CDR2 YYEEEE. CDR3 length: 15 amino acids. CDR3 sequence reads: CASSTSGSGTDTQYF. The CDR3 DNA reads TGTGCCAGCAGCACTAGCGGGAGCGGCACAGATACGCAGTATTTT.

The genes are TRBV28 and TRBJ2-5; 10 bases fit TRBD2. This CDR3 has 18 amino acids. J was trimmed by 1 base and V by 4 bases; bases with no gene match: 12. Germline CDR1 and CDR2: MDHEN and SYDVKM. The CDR3 sequence: CASSSPSGRWPGQETQYF. CDR3 in DNA: TGTGCCAGCAGTTCCCCTAGCGGGAGATGGCCGGGCCAAGAGACCCAGTACTTC.

V gene TRBV7-9 combines with J gene TRBJ2-2; perhaps TRBD1 as D (6 bases). Germline CDR1 is SEHNR and CDR2 is FQNEAQ (reference sequence). Between the trimmed V and J ends, which lost 5 bases and 1 base, there was a span of 14 bases. The CDR3 runs to 16 residues. The CDR3 coding sequence is TGTGCCAGCAGCCGAGACAGGCTGGGGAACACCGGGGAGCTGTTTTTT. Protein sequence: CASSRDRLGNTGELFF.

The chain is built from TRBV30 and TRBJ2-7; D gene ambiguous. CDR3 size: 13 residues. V was cut by 3 bases and J by 4 bases, with 13 bases left in between. Germline V CDR1 and CDR2: GTSNPN, SVGIG (reference sequence). CDR3 sequence: CAWRVDGGYEQYF. The CDR3 DNA follows: TGTGCCTGGAGAGTTGATGGCGGATACGAGCAGTACTTC.

The chain links TRBV7-2 to TRBJ2-3; D remains ambiguous. Trimming stripped 5 bases from V and 2 bases from J, with 2 bases between. This CDR3 has 11 residues. Germline-derived CDR1 and CDR2 are SGHTA and FQGNSA. Written as DNA, the CDR3 is TGTGCCAGCAGCGTCACAGATACGCAGTATTTT. Protein product: CASSVTDTQYF.

The J gene is TRBJ2-5, the V gene TRBV2; D unresolved. The CDR3 has 9 residues. Trimming removed 11 bases at V and 2 bases at J, with 3 bases between. Germline values: CDR1 SNHLY, CDR2 FYNNEI. The CDR3 DNA follows: TGTGCCGTGCAAGAGACCCAGTACTTC. Its protein product is CAVQETQYF.

The rearrangement uses TRBV14 and TRBJ2-4; no definite D call. Germline loops: CDR1 SGHDN, CDR2 FVKESK. Trimming shortened V by 3 bases and J by 0 bases, and 9 bases separated the two germline ends. CDR3 size: 15 residues. The CDR3 sequence: CASSHYDGAKNIQYF. CDR3 sequence (DNA): TGTGCCAGCAGCCACTACGACGGAGCCAAAAACATTCAGTACTTC. Together with reference TRBV14 and TRBJ2-4, the CDR3 gives the full variable domain: EAGVTQFPSHSVIEKGQTVTLRCDPISGHDNLYWYRRVMGKEIKFLLHFVKESKQDESGMPNNRFLAERTGGTYSTLKVQPAELEDSGVYFCASSHYDGAKNIQYFGAGTRLSVL.

The genes are TRBV28 and TRBJ1-5; no definite D call. Germline CDR1 is MDHEN and CDR2 is SYDVKM. V was shortened by 6 bases and J by 0 bases, with 18 bases between the two germline ends. The CDR3 is 17 residues long. CDR3 loop: CASRRPRTAYSNQPQHF. The CDR3 coding sequence is TGTGCCAGCAGACGACCGAGGACGGCGTATAGCAATCAGCCCCAGCATTTT. The full variable domain, its missing parts supplied by reference TRBV28 and TRBJ1-5, is DVKVTQSSRYLVKRTGEKVFLECVQDMDHENMFWYRQDPGLGLRLIYFSYDVKMKEKGDIPEGYSVSREKKERFSLILESASTNQTSMYLCASRRPRTAYSNQPQHFGDGTRLSIL.

The genes are TRBV27 and TRBJ2-4; D call uncertain. The CDR3 has 11 amino acids. Deletions cut 3 bases from V and 3 bases from J, with 0 bases between. CDR1 and CDR2 from the germline V gene are MNHEY and SMNVEV (reference sequence). CDR3 region: CASSFKNIQYF. CDR3 in DNA: TGTGCCAGCAGTTTCAAAAACATTCAGTACTTC.

The chain couples TRBV25-1 to TRBJ1-1; a weak D match, TRBD1 (6 bases). Trimming took 8 bases from V and 1 from J, leaving 14 bases between them. In germline, CDR1 is MGHDK, CDR2 SYGVNS. CDR3 length: 14 amino acids. CDR3 nucleotide sequence: TGTGCCAGCTCGAAAGGGGGGGCGAACACTGAAGCTTTCTTT. The encoded protein is CASSKGGANTEAFF.

J is TRBJ2-7 and V is TRBV10-3, with a possible D match to TRBD2 (6 bases). Germline assignment: CDR1 ENHRY and CDR2 SYGVKD. The CDR3 is 12 residues long. V was cut by 4 bases and J by 5 bases, with 9 bases left in between. The CDR3 loop is CAISVGGDEQYF. The DNA of the CDR3 is TGTGCCATCAGTGTGGGCGGGGACGAGCAGTACTTC.

This chain uses TRBV27 with TRBJ2-1; tentatively, D is TRBD1 (6 bases). Germline V lookup: CDR1 MNHEY, CDR2 SMNVEV (reference sequence). With 3 bases removed from V and 3 bases from J, the gap between germline ends came to 9 bases. The length of the CDR3 is 14 residues. CDR3 amino acids: CASSLGASYNEQFF. The CDR3 DNA follows: TGTGCCAGCAGTTTGGGGGCTAGCTACAATGAGCAGTTCTTC.

The chain carries TRBV18 and TRBJ2-7; D possibly matches TRBD1 or TRBD2 (5 bases each). CDR1 and CDR2 from the germline V gene are KGHSH and LQKENI. The V end was cut by 6 bases, the J end by 3 bases, with 15 bases between. The CDR3 loop spans 14 amino acids. CDR3 DNA sequence: TGTGCCAGCTCCCAAGCCGGGACCTTCTACGAGCAGTACTTC. It encodes CASSQAGTFYEQYF.

The chain joins TRBV30 to TRBJ1-3; 9 bases are a match to TRBD1. The V and J ends lost 4 bases and 9 bases, in that order; junction bases with no gene match: 10. The CDR3 sequence is 14 residues long. Looked up from germline, CDR1 is GTSNPN and CDR2 is SVGIG (reference sequence). CDR3 loop: CAWNEDRGLSTIYF. The DNA for the CDR3 is TGTGCCTGGAACGAGGACAGGGGACTCAGCACCATATATTTT.